This T cell receptor (beta chain) was captured in a study of T-cell reconstitution after alpha-beta-depleted transplantation in children. Unique molecular identifiers were built into the TCRbeta library. TCRdb fed the PCR reads into MiXCR, producing one record per CDR3 protein. The sample shows 360,000 or so distinct CDR3 sequences, roughly 20% of them seen only once. V lost 4 bases, J lost 4 bases, and 8 bases stayed unmatched. The germline gives CDR1 DFQATT, CDR2 SNEGSKA (reference sequence). The CDR3 length is 16 residues. The specimen was PBMCs from the stem cell graft donor, collected from the stem cell graft. J is TRBJ2-3 and V is TRBV20-1; 13 bases map to TRBD2. This clonotype was sampled from a human donor who donated a stem cell graft to a child with acute myeloid leukemia. The CDR3 is CSATRTSGSAADTQYF. The CDR3 nucleotides are TGCAGTGCTACCCGGACTAGCGGGAGTGCGGCAGATACGCAGTATTTT.